The clone carrying this T cell receptor (beta chain) was detected ten times or more. Individual cDNA molecules were tagged with unique molecular identifiers, the study reported. MiXCR, applied by TCRdb to the 5' RACE reads, yields one record per CDR3 protein. Of about 50,000 distinct CDR3 sequences in the sample, approximately 8.5% were seen once. The data stem from a study of early T cells in non-severe SARS-CoV-2 infection. Study-wide context: Sequencing was performed on bulk RNA from unsorted whole blood, leaving chains unpaired.

Material for sequencing was whole blood. The receptor was derived from an adult who was a healthcare worker with PCR-confirmed SARS-CoV-2 infection or an uninfected control (not recorded which).

The CDR3 sequence: CASSSNRGLTEKLFF. The CDR3 region has the DNA TGTGCCAGCAGCTCGAACAGGGGGCTCACTGAAAAACTGTTTTTT. The rearrangement uses TRBV5-4 and TRBJ1-4; 9 bases map to TRBD1. Germline V CDR1 and CDR2: SGHNT, YYREEE (reference sequence). The CDR3 length is 15 residues. The V segment lost 3 bases and the J segment 7 bases; nucleotides outside the gene matches: 7. The full variable domain, in which reference TRBV5-4 and TRBJ1-4 provide the parts outside the CDR3, is ETGVTQSPTHLIKTRGQQVTLRCSSQSGHNTVSWYQQALGQGPQFIFQYYREEENGRGNFPPRFSGLQFPNYSSELNVNALELDDSALYLCASSSNRGLTEKLFFGSGTQLSVL.